These T cell receptor beta chains were read from a single sample in a study of PD-1 blockade in classical Hodgkin lymphoma. The protocol was immunoSEQ multiplex PCR, while the TCRdb copy is restricted to in-frame clones and leaves out a portion. The sample holds fewer than 35,000 clones, roughly 90% seen once. Sequencing used CD4+ T cells from blood, obtained before the fourth cycle of nivolumab. Receptor source: a human donor with classical Hodgkin lymphoma. CDR3s leave out the opening cysteine and the closing phenylalanine or tryptophan. Where a row states a size, it is once, few, many or the class of an expanded clone; other rows omit it.

ASRVRGLHTGELF | TRBV6-1 | -
ASSRVGTPIVD | TRBV14 | -
AITTVGVVNEQF | TRBV10-3 | -
ASSFAGRSYEQY | TRBV7-9 | -
ASSPYGGRAYNEQF | TRBV7-9 | -
ASSRGDRGLQETQY | TRBV5-1 | -
SVRQGHNEQF | TRBV29-1 | -
AWAFQGASYEQY | TRBV30 | -
ASSLQGFSSTDTQY | TRBV5-1 | -
ASSQRGAGPVYGYT | TRBV4-2 | -
ASSYTGTYYGYT | TRBV6-5 | few
ASSLWRTGINQPQH | TRBV28 | -
ASSSAGKPGGTQY | TRBV5-4 | -
ASSPGQGRASYGYT | TRBV27 | -
ASSQSAPPPGNTIY | TRBV23-1 | -
ASSPRRESYEQY | TRBV7-7 | -
ASSFLQGYEKLF | TRBV7-9 | -
AWGSIGQNSNQPQH | TRBV30 | -
ASSLRAGAGYSYGYT | TRBV28 | once
ASSSPAGGGGYT | TRBV7-2 | -
ASSTSGRAHNEQF | TRBV21-1 | -
ASGRDENQPQH | TRBV2 | -
ASSQVSAGVNTGELF | TRBV4-1 | once
ASSLTGLNTEAF | TRBV5-1 | -
ASIPGSRDGRTGGGEQF | TRBV5-4 | -
AWRKNRQYEQY | TRBV30 | -
ASSLSGAGNTIY | TRBV27 | -
ASSLGSGGRRQETQY | TRBV7-9 | -
ASSIVANTEAF | TRBV19 | -
ASSIQGWLGPNTEAF | TRBV19 | -
AWTSGSFHEQY | TRBV30 | -
ASSPDWLGGYT | TRBV28 | -
APQKGLLAYNEQF | TRBV10-1 | -
ASSLRDEQF | TRBV28 | -
AASGQGSGANVLT | TRBV4-1 | -
ASSLLVTEAF | TRBV28 | once
ASISGAEKLF | TRBV6-6 | -
ASSLEPVGNEQF | TRBV5-1 | -
ASSSPPAGANVLT | TRBV28 | -